The present T cell receptor (beta chain) was sequenced within a study of CD8 T cells in ankylosing spondylitis. General study findings and limits: Ankylosing spondylitis blood appeared to be characterized by a TCR beta motif of several highly homologous variants.

Concerning this clonotype: Its antigen is currently unknown.

Via MiXCR, TCRdb re-called the 5' RACE reads, giving one row per CDR3 protein. This table holds fewer than 650,000 distinct CDR3 sequences, 10% to 15% found once. V trimming: 6 bases; J trimming: 3 bases; junction bases outside the gene matches: 0. The CDR3 extends over 12 amino acids. CDR1 MNHEY and CDR2 SMNVEV come from the germline V gene (reference sequence). Sequenced material: blood, either unsorted or a sorted T cell fraction (not recorded which). The receptor's source is a male donor with ankylosing spondylitis. V and J are TRBV27 and TRBJ2-7; TRBD1 agrees at 9 bases. The DNA for the CDR3 is TGTGCCAGCAGGGGACAGGGCTACGAGCAGTACTTC. Its protein product is CASRGQGYEQYF.